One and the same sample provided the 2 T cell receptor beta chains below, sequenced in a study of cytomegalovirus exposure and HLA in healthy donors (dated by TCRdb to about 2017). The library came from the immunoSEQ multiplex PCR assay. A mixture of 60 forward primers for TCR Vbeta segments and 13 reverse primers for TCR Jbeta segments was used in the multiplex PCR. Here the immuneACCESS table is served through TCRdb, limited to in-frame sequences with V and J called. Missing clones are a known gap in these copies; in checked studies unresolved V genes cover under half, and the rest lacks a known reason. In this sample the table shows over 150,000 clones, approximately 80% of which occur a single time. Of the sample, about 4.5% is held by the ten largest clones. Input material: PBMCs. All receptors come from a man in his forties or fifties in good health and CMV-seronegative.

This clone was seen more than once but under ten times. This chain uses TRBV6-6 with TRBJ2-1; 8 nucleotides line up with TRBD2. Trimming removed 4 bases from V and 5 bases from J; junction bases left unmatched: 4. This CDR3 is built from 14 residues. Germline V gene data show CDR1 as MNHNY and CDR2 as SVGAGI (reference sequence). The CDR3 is CASSFGGANNEQFF. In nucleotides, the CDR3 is TGTGCCAGCAGTTTCGGGGGGGCCAACAATGAGCAGTTCTTC.

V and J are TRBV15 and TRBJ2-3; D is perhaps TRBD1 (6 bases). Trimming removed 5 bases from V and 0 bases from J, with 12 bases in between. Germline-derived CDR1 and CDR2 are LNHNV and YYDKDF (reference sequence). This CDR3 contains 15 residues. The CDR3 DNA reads TGTGCCACCAGCCCGACAGGTCCTAGCACAGATACGCAGTATTTT. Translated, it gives CATSPTGPSTDTQYF.